This T cell receptor (beta chain) emerged from a study of blood T cell repertoires in COVID-19. Clones were read by immunoSEQ multiplex PCR, and TCRdb kept only the in-frame ones, dropping some. This table has under 200,000 clones, 70% to 85% appearing once. Symptom resolution, clearance, or two negative PCRs marked donors in Cohort 3 as recovered. Sequencing was carried out using PBMCs or T cells enriched from blood (not recorded which). The clonotype originates from a man in his fifties or sixties who had recovered from COVID-19.

CDR3 residues: CASSVALADRAQYF. The CDR3 region has the DNA TGTGCCAGCAGCGTAGCACTAGCGGATAGGGCCCAGTACTTC. V and J are TRBV9 and TRBJ2-5, with TRBD2 matching 8 bases. From germline, CDR1 is SGDLS and CDR2 YYNGEE. Trimming cost V 0 bases and J 9 bases; bases outside gene matches: 7. The CDR3 consists of 14 residues.